What follows is one T cell receptor beta chain and its context. What it binds is not known. The entry originates in a study of T cell repertoires in cytomegalovirus infection. Study-level information: Indications of both CMV infection and matching HLA type were provided by public TCR beta signatures.

The study, taken as a whole, reports: Identification of carriers of CMV plus the relevant HLA was achieved through cumulative public TCR beta family frequency. HLA-C-restricted CMV clonotypes gave the most frequent clonotype in two of eight donors.

V shed 5 bases, J shed 3 bases, and the junction held 6 bases outside the gene matches. The germline V gene has CDR1 MDHEN and CDR2 SYDVKM. CDR3 length equals 15 residues. TCRdb ran MiXCR on the reads and lists one entry per CDR3 protein. Of roughly 230,000 distinct CDR3 sequences in the sample, roughly 22% were seen once. The sequenced sample was CD8+ T cells from PBMCs. This receptor was obtained from a human donor in good health (CMV status not recorded). Some clones in this sample may be carry-over from other donors' samples. V and J are TRBV28 and TRBJ2-7; TRBD2 aligns across 11 bases. CDR3 amino acids: CASSTLAGGDYEQYF. In DNA form, the CDR3 reads TGTGCCAGCAGTACTCTAGCGGGGGGCGACTACGAGCAGTACTTC. Variable domain in full (rest from reference TRBV28 and TRBJ2-7): DVKVTQSSRYLVKRTGEKVFLECVQDMDHENMFWYRQDPGLGLRLIYFSYDVKMKEKGDIPEGYSVSREKKERFSLILESASTNQTSMYLCASSTLAGGDYEQYFGPGTRLTVT.